This record concerns one T cell receptor (beta chain) sequence. This CDR3 is built from 17 residues. Germline CDR1 SGHVS, CDR2 FQNEAQ. The ends were cut back, 0 bases at V and 6 bases at J, with 18 bases in the middle. This sample stems from a study of CD8+ T cells in alopecia areata. Across the whole study: Severity was scored as percentage of affected scalp area in treated patients.

In each case, RNA was isolated and then reverse transcribed into cDNA as the sequencing template. The data were produced by immunoSEQ multiplex PCR, yet TCRdb's version contains in-frame clones alone and is incomplete. The table includes around 160,000 clones, approximately 62% detected once. As for treatment: oral pan-JAK inhibitor, 5-10 mg twice daily. This chain connects TRBV7-8 to TRBJ2-4; a possible D gene is TRBD1 (7 bases). This TCR was recovered from a human donor with alopecia areata. This specimen was CD4+ T cells sorted from blood, taken at week 24, from a patient treated with tofacitinib. The CDR3, as DNA: TGTGCCAGCAGCTTAGCCGGTACAGGGGACTGGAGAAACATTCAGTACTTC. It translates to CASSLAGTGDWRNIQYF.